The rows below give T cell receptor beta chains drawn from one sample of a study of lymphopenia after photon versus proton radiotherapy. Sequencing used immunoSEQ multiplex PCR; TCRdb keeps in-frame clones, though not all of them. The table lists more than 35,000 clones, 70% to 90% of them singletons. The material sequenced was peripheral blood, taken from a patient treated with photon-based radiotherapy. These receptors all stem from a man aged 50-59 years with gastric cancer. Both conserved end residues are part of each CDR3. D genes are given only for firm matches. Clone size appears in some rows only: once, few, many, or a class for an expanded clone.

j_gene: TRBJ2-6; v_gene: TRBV7-2; abundance: .; d_gene: .; CDR3nt: TGTGCCAGCAGCTTAAGGGGGGGGCCTAGTGGGGCCAACGTCCTGACTTTC; CDR3aa: CASSLRGGPSGANVLTF
j_gene: TRBJ2-7; v_gene: TRBV28; abundance: .; d_gene: TRBD2; CDR3nt: TGTGCCAGCAGTCTGCTAGCGGGAGGGCGTTACGAGCAGTACTTC; CDR3aa: CASSLLAGGRYEQYF
j_gene: TRBJ2-7; v_gene: TRBV30; abundance: .; d_gene: TRBD1; CDR3nt: TGTGCCTGGAGTGTACGGCAGGGGGCGAAAGAGCAGTACTTC; CDR3aa: CAWSVRQGAKEQYF
j_gene: TRBJ1-1; v_gene: TRBV13; abundance: .; d_gene: .; CDR3nt: TGTGCCAGCAGCTTAGTACAGGCAATGAACACTGAAGCTTTCTTT; CDR3aa: CASSLVQAMNTEAFF
j_gene: TRBJ2-3; v_gene: TRBV6-1; abundance: .; d_gene: TRBD2; CDR3nt: TGTGCCAGCAGTGAAAGAAGCGGGAAGATCACAGATACGCAGTATTTT; CDR3aa: CASSERSGKITDTQYF
j_gene: TRBJ1-6; v_gene: TRBV7-6; abundance: .; d_gene: TRBD1; CDR3nt: TGTGCCAGCAGCTCTTACCGGGACAGAGATAATTCACCCCTCCACTTT; CDR3aa: CASSSYRDRDNSPLHF
j_gene: TRBJ1-6; v_gene: TRBV6-5; abundance: few; d_gene: .; CDR3nt: TGTGCCAGCATGGGGAGCTCCTATAATTCACCCCTCCACTTT; CDR3aa: CASMGSSYNSPLHF
j_gene: TRBJ2-1; v_gene: TRBV2; abundance: .; d_gene: TRBD2; CDR3nt: TGTGCCAGCAGGGAGGGGAGGGGCTCCTACAATGAGCAGTTCTTC; CDR3aa: CASREGRGSYNEQFF
j_gene: TRBJ2-7; v_gene: TRBV18; abundance: .; d_gene: .; CDR3nt: TGTGCCAGCTCACCAGGTTGGGACGGTGGGGACGAGCAGTACTTC; CDR3aa: CASSPGWDGGDEQYF
j_gene: TRBJ2-7; v_gene: TRBV10-3; abundance: .; d_gene: TRBD1; CDR3nt: TGTGCCATCAGCGAGACAGGGGGCTACGAGCAGTACTTC; CDR3aa: CAISETGGYEQYF
j_gene: TRBJ2-5; v_gene: TRBV6-1; abundance: .; d_gene: .; CDR3nt: TGTGCCAGCAGTGAAGCGCTTCGGGGAGGTTCAAAAGAGACCCAGTACTTC; CDR3aa: CASSEALRGGSKETQYF
j_gene: TRBJ2-2; v_gene: TRBV5-6; abundance: .; d_gene: TRBD2; CDR3nt: TGTGCCAGCAGCGGGGGGCTAGCGGGTAACACCGGGGAGCTGTTTTTT; CDR3aa: CASSGGLAGNTGELFF
j_gene: TRBJ2-5; v_gene: TRBV19; abundance: .; d_gene: .; CDR3nt: TGTGCCAGTAGTTGGACAGTCCGGGAGACCCAGTACTTC; CDR3aa: CASSWTVRETQYF